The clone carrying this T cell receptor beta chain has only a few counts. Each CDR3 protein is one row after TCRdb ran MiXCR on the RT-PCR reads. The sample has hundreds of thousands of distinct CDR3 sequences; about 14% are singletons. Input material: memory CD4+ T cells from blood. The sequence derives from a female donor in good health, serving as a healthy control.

This CDR3 is CASSSRVGGVRPGELFF. For the CDR3, the DNA is TGTGCCAGCAGTTCCCGGGTCGGGGGAGTACGGCCCGGGGAGCTGTTTTTT. The chain is built from TRBV27 and TRBJ2-2; tentatively, D is TRBD2 (6 bases). Deletions cut 4 bases from V and 6 bases from J, with 21 bases between. The germline V gene has CDR1 MNHEY and CDR2 SMNVEV (reference sequence). The CDR3 contains 17 residues.